The T cell receptor (beta chain) described here comes from a study of OX40 agonist ivuxolimab in advanced cancers. General observations from the study: CD4+ and CD8+ blood T cells expanded clonally by week 6 at 0.1 to 3.0 mg/kg. Some of the nonresponding patients also showed low levels of normalized T-cell clonal expansion.

Sequencing was performed with immunoSEQ multiplex PCR; in TCRdb, only in-frame clones are kept and a portion is missing. The table shows fewer than 120,000 clones, with about 92% occurring only once. The study sampled blood at baseline, cycle 4 day 1, and cycle 7 day 1. The V and J ends lost 4 bases and 5 bases, in that order; junction bases with no gene match: 13. Germline CDR1 SGHAT, CDR2 FQNNGV. The CDR3 has 16 residues. Remarks on this clone: Antigen: not known.

The origin of this receptor is an adult with an advanced solid tumor such as melanoma, head and neck, liver or kidney cancer. The chain employs TRBV11-2 and TRBJ1-2; 7 bases fit TRBD1. The material was CD4+ or CD8+ T cells sorted from blood, obtained in a trial of the OX40 agonist ivuxolimab. As DNA, the CDR3 is TGTGCCAGCAGCTCCCTATCGGGACAGATTCCTTATGGCTACACCTTC. Protein: CASSSLSGQIPYGYTF.